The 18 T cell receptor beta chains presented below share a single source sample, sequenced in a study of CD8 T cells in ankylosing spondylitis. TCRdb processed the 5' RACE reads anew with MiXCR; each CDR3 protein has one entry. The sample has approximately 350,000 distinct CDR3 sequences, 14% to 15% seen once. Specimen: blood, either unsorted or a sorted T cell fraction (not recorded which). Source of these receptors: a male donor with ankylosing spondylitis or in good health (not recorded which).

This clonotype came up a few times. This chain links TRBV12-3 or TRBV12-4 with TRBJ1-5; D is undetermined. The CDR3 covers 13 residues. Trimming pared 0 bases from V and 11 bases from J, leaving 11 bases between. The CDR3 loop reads CASSLAVFGAQHF. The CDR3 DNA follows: TGTGCCAGCAGTTTAGCGGTTTTTGGTGCCCAGCATTTT.

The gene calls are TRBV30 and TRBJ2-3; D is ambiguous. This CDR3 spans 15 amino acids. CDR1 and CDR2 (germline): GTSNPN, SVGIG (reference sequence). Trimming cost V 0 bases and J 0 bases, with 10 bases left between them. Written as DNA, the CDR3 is TGTGCCTGGAGTGTACAAGGATCTAGCACAGATACGCAGTATTTT. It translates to CAWSVQGSSTDTQYF.

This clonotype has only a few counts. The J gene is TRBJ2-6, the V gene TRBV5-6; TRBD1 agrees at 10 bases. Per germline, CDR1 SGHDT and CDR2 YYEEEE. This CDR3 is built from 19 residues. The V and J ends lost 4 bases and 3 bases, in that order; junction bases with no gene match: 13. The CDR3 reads CASSRDRGFAAYGANVLTF. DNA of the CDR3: TGTGCCAGCAGCCGGGACAGGGGCTTTGCCGCTTATGGGGCCAACGTCCTGACTTTC.

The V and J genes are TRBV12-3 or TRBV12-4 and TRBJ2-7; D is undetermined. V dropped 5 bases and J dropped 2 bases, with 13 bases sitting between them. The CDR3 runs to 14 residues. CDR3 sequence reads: CASSLRTGPYEQYF. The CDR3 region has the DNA TGTGCCAGCAGTCTCCGGACCGGTCCCTACGAGCAGTACTTC.

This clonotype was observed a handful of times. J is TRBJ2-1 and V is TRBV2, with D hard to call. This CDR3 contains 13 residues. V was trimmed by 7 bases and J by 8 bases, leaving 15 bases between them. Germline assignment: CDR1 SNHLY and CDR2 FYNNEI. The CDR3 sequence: CASNIDFGDEQFF. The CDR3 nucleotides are TGTGCCAGCAATATCGACTTCGGAGATGAGCAGTTCTTC.

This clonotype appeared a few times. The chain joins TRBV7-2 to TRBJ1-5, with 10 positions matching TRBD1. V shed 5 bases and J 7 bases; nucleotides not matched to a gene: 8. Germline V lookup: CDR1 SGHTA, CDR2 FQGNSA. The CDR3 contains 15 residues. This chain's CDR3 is CASSRRQGAVQPQHF. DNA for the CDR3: TGTGCCAGCAGCCGCAGACAGGGGGCCGTCCAGCCCCAGCATTTT.

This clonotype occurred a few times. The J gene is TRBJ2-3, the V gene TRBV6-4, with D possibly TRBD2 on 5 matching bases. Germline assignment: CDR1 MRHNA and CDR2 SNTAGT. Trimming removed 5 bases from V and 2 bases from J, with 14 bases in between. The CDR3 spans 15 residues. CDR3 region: CASSPRNGDTDTQYF. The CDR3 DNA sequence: TGTGCCAGCAGTCCGAGGAACGGGGACACAGATACGCAGTATTTT.

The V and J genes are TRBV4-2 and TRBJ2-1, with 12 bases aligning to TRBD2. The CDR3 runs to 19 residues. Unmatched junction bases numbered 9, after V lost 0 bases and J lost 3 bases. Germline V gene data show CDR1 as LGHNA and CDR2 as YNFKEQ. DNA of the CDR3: TGTGCCAGCAGCCAAGATCCTTTTGGACTAGCGGGGAACTACAATGAGCAGTTCTTC. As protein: CASSQDPFGLAGNYNEQFF.

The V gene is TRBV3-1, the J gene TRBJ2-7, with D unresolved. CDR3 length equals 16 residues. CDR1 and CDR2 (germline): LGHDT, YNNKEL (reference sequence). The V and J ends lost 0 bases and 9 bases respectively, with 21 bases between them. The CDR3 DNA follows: TGTGCCAGCAGCCAAGATCTGTGGAGACGGCAGCAAGGGCAGTACTTC. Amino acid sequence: CASSQDLWRRQQGQYF.

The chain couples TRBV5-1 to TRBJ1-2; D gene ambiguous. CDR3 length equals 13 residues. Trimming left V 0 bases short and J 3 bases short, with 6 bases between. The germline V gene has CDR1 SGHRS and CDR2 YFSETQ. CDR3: CASSLGSDYGYTF. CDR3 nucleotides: TGCGCCAGCAGCTTGGGCAGCGACTATGGCTACACCTTC.

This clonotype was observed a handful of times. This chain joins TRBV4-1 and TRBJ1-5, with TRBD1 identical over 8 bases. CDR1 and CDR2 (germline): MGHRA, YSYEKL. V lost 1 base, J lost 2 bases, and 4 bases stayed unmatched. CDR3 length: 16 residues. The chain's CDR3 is CASSQGLGQGNQPQHF. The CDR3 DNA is TGCGCCAGCAGCCAAGGTCTGGGACAGGGCAATCAGCCCCAGCATTTT.

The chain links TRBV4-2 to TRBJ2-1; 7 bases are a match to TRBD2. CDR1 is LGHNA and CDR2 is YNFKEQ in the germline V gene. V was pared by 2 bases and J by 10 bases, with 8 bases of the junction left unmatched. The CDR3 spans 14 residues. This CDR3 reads CASSQPPLGGEQFF. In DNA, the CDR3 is TGTGCCAGCAGCCAACCCCCTCTGGGGGGGGAGCAGTTCTTC.

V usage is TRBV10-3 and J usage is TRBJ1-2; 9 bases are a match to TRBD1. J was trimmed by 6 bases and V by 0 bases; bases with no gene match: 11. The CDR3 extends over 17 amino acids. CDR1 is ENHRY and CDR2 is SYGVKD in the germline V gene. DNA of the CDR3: TGTGCCATCAGTGAGTCGCGGCGTTCTGACAGGGGGAATGGCTACACCTTC. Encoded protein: CAISESRRSDRGNGYTF.

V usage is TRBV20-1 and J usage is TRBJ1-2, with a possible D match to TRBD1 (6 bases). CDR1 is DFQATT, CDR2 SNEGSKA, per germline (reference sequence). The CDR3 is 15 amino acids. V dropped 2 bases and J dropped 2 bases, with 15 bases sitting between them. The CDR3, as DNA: TGCAGTGCTAGACAAACCGGGACATCGAACTATGGCTACACCTTC. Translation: CSARQTGTSNYGYTF.

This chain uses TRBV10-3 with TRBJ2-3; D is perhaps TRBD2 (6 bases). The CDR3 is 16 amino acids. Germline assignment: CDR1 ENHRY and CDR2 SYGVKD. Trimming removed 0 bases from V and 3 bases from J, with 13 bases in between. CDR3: CAISESGGGRTDTQYF. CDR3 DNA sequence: TGTGCCATCAGTGAGTCGGGGGGAGGAAGGACAGATACGCAGTATTTT.

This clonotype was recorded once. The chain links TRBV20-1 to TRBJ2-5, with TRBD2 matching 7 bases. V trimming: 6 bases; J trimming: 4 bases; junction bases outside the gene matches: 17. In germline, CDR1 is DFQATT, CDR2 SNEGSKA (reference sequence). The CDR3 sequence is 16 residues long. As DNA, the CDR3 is TGCAGTGCCCGTCACTCCGCAGCGGGACCCCCAGAGACCCAGTACTTC. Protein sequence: CSARHSAAGPPETQYF.

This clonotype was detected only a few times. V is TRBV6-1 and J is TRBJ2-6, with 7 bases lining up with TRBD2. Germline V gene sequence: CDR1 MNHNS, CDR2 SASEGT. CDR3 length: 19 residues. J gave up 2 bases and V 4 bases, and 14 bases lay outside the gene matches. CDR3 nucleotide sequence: TGTGCCAGCAGTGTAACGAGCCGGGACTACTTACCTGGGGCCAACGTCCTGACTTTC. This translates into CASSVTSRDYLPGANVLTF.

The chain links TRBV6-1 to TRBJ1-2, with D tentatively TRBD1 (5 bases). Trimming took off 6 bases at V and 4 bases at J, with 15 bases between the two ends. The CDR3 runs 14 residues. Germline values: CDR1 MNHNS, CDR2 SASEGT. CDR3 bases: TGTGCCAGCAGCCTTTCCGGGACCTTCTATGGCTACACCTTC. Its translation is CASSLSGTFYGYTF.